The following is a T cell receptor (beta chain) sequence with its context. The sample comes from a study of T cells expressing NK-cell markers. In germline, CDR1 is SGHAT, CDR2 FQNNGV. The CDR3 is made up of 14 amino acids. TCRdb reanalyzed the 5' RACE reads, giving one entry per CDR3 protein sequence and no DNA. Its listing shows some 140,000 distinct CDR3 sequences. This TCR derives from a woman in her fifties or sixties in good health. Sequencing used blood T cells: a sorted CD56 or NKG2C T cell subset, CD4+ or CD8+ T cells, or bulk PBMC T cells (not recorded which). The genes are TRBV11-2 and TRBJ1-1; with no DNA, the TCRdb D assignment of TRBD1 cannot be verified. The CDR3 loop reads CASSPFRGRSEAFF.